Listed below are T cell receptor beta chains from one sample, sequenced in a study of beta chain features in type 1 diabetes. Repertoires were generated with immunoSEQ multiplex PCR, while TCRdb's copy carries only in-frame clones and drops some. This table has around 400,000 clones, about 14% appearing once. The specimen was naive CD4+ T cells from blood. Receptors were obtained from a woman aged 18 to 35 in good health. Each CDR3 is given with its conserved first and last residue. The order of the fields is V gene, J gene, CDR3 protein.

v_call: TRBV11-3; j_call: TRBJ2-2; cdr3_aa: CASSLGGGTGELFF
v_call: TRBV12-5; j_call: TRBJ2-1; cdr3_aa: CASGRLAGDNNEQFF
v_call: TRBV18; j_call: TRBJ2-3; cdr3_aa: CASSPISLTDTQYF
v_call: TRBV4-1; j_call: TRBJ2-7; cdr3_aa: CASSQVWAGGAQDEQYF
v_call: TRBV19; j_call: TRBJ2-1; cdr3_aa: CASSTILGLVNEQFF
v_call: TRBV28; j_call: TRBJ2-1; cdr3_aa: CASSALGSGRRGEQFF
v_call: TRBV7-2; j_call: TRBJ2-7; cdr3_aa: CASSLDRHYEQYF
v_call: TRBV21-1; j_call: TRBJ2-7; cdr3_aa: CASWPGLAGPYEQYF
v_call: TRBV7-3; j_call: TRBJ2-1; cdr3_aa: CASSLSGAADEQFF
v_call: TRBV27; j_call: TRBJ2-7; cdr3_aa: CASRTGIRKQYF
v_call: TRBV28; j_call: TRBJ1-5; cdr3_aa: CASSFETGLDQPQHF
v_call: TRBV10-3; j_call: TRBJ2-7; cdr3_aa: CAIASGHSSSEQYF
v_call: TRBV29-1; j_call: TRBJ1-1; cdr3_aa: CSVEDPGHGIGAFF
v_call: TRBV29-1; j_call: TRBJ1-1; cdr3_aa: CSVALPGHSISLNTEAFF
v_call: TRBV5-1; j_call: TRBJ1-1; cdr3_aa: CASSSRPGQGDTEAFF
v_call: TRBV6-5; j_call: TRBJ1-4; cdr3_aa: CASSYDGRRNEKLFF
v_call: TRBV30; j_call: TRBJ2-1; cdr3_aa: CAWRSPSGTYNEQFF
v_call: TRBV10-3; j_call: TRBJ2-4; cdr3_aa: CAISDPEDIQYF
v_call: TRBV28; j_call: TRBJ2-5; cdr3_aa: CAIQGRETQYF
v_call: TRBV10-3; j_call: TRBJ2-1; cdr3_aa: CAISEVSGIYNEQFF
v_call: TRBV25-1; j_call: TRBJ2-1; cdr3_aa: CASSDFTRIYNEQFF
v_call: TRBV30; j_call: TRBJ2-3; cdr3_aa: CAWSVQGAGDTQYF
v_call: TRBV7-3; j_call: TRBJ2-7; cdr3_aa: CASSPGGYEQYF
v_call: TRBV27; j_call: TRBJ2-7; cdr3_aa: CASSPIRAGRYEQYF
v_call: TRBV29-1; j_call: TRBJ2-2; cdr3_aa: CSVEFSGLQTGELFF
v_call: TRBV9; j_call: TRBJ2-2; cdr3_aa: CASSVAGTRSGELFF
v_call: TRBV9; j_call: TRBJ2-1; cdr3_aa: CASSVAGVVNEQFF
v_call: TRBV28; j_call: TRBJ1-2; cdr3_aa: CASGHNYGYTF
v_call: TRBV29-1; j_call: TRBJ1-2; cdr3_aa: CSVVRTGGYGYTF
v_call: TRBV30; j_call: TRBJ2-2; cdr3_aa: CAWRSGGLNTGELFF
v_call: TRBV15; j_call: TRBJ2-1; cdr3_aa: CATSGLAGGYEQFF
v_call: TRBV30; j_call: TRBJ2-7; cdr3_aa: CAWSDPRDRGLAGYEQYF
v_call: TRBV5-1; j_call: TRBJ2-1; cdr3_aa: CASSGGGQVYNEQFF
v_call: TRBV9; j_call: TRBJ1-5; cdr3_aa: CASSGTGNVQPQHF
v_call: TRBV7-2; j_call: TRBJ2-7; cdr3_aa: CASSLVPLGGGYEQYF
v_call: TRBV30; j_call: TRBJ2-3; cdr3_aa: CAWSRAGGPTSTDTQYF
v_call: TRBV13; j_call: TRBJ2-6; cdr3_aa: CASSLRSGTNSGANVLTF
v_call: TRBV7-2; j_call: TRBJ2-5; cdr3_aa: CASSAYFQTQYF
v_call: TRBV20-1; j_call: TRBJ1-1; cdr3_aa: CSATRTEAFF
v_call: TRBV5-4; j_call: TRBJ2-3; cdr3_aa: CASSLGLSGDRPDTQYF
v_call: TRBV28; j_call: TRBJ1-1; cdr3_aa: CASSHRNRDTEAFF
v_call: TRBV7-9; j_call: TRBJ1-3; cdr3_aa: CASSLGQGNTIYF
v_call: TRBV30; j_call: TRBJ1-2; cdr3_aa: CAYRRGFGYTF
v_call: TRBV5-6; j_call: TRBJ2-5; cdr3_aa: CASSSRGTQYF
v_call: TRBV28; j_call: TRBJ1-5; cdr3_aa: CASRGAVNQPQHF
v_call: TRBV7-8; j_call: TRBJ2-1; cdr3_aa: CASSSEQPYNEQFF
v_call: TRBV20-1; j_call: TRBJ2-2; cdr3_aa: CSVGVTGELFF
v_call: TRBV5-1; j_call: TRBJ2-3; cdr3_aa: CASRTGTGGLAGADTQYF
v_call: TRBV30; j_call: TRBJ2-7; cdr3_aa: CAWSQGFQDEQYF
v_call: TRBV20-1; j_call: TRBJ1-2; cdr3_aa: CSASNGAGYTF
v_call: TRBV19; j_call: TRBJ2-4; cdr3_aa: CASRPSGRSGNIQYF